The 17 T cell receptor beta chains below come from one sample, sequenced in a study of kidney transplant recipient with SARS-CoV-2 infection. Each CDR3 protein gets one entry after TCRdb re-called the reads with MiXCR. The sample consists of about 240,000 distinct CDR3 sequences, more than 25% of them appearing once. Sequences were derived from a blood sample, sampled at baseline and on day 111 from a kidney transplant recipient. These receptors were taken from a male patient aged 25 to 39 who had COVID-19 and was a kidney transplant recipient. Some T cells may possibly be graft donor cells.

This clonotype came up many times. The chain employs TRBV11-2 and TRBJ2-7, with TRBD1 matching 8 bases. V lost 7 bases to trimming and J lost 3 bases; unmatched junction nucleotides: 8. The CDR3 covers 14 residues. Germline assignment: CDR1 SGHAT and CDR2 FQNNGV. The CDR3 DNA follows: TGTGCCAGCACCCCCGCAGGGGGCCGCTACGAGCAGTACTTC. As protein: CASTPAGGRYEQYF.

This clonotype was detected ten times or more. The V gene is TRBV7-2, the J gene TRBJ1-5; TRBD1 aligns across 7 bases. This CDR3 region has 13 residues. CDR1 is SGHTA and CDR2 is FQGNSA in the germline V gene. With V trimmed by 2 bases and J by 5 bases, 0 bases remained unmatched. CDR3 nucleotides: TGTGCCAGCAGCTTACAGGGGGATCAGCCCCAGCATTTT. It specifies CASSLQGDQPQHF.

There are many counts of this clonotype. The chain recombines TRBV6-5 with TRBJ1-5; 10 bases are a match to TRBD1. V was clipped by 0 bases and J by 2 bases; unmatched bases: 1. The CDR3 loop spans 16 amino acids. Germline values: CDR1 MNHEY, CDR2 SVGAGI. CDR3 in amino acids: CASSYSGTGGNQPQHF. The CDR3 DNA reads TGTGCCAGCAGTTACTCGGGGACAGGGGGCAATCAGCCCCAGCATTTT.

This clonotype was detected many times. The DNA for the CDR3 is TGTGCCAGCAGCCAGGAAAGGTTCTGGGGGAGGCCAGAGCAGTTCTTC. Translating gives CASSQERFWGRPEQFF. The J gene is TRBJ2-1, the V gene TRBV3-1; weak D call: TRBD2 (6 bases). CDR3 length: 16 residues. From germline, CDR1 is LGHDT and CDR2 YNNKEL (reference sequence). Between the trimmed V and J ends, which lost 3 bases and 10 bases, there was a span of 22 bases.

Details on this clonotype: A read error may explain this, as a much larger clone is one base away. This is likely a read error, given that the CDR3 carries no conserved phenylalanine or tryptophan at its end. The V call is TRBV11-3, the J call TRBJ2-3; D tentatively fits TRBD1 or TRBD2 (5 bases each). Germline V gene sequence: CDR1 SGHNT, CDR2 YENEEA. Trimming stripped 0 bases from V and 0 bases from J, with 7 bases between. CDR3 size: 15 residues. For the CDR3, the DNA is TGTGCCAGCAGCTTAGATGGGGGTAGCACAGATACGCAGTATCTT. Translation gives CASSLDGGSTDTQYL.

This clonotype was recorded at least ten times. The V and J genes are TRBV5-1 and TRBJ1-3; 7 bases fit TRBD1. The J segment lost 0 bases and the V segment lost 7 bases, leaving 13 bases of the junction unmatched. CDR1 is SGHRS, CDR2 YFSETQ, per germline. The CDR3 covers 17 residues. The CDR3 DNA sequence: TGCGCCAGCGCGGGACAGCCCATCACAAACTCTGGAAACACCATATATTTT. Its protein product is CASAGQPITNSGNTIYF.

This chain connects TRBV11-2 to TRBJ2-3, with 10 positions matching TRBD2. This CDR3 has 17 residues. Germline assignment: CDR1 SGHAT and CDR2 FQNNGV. The V and J ends lost 2 bases and 2 bases, in that order; junction bases with no gene match: 7. CDR3 protein: CASSLLSSGSYTDTQYF. CDR3 bases: TGTGCCAGCAGCTTATTATCTAGCGGGAGCTACACAGATACGCAGTATTTT.

As for this clonotype: This may stem from a read error, because a much larger clone lies one nucleotide away. This rearrangement joins TRBV9 to TRBJ1-5; D not certain. Trimming shortened V by 0 bases and J by 4 bases, and 11 bases separated the two germline ends. The CDR3 spans 15 residues. Germline V CDR1 and CDR2: SGDLS, YYNGEE. The CDR3 sequence: CASSVGWFDNQPQHF. CDR3 sequence (DNA): TGTGCCAGCAGCGTAGGCTGGTTCGATAATCAGCCCCAGCATTTT.

This clonotype was found many times. The chain recombines TRBV30 with TRBJ1-6, with 7 bases aligning to TRBD1. There are 17 residues in the CDR3. CDR1 and CDR2 (germline): GTSNPN, SVGIG (reference sequence). After removal of 2 bases from V and 5 bases from J, the junction contained 12 bases not matched to a gene. CDR3 sequence (DNA): TGTGCCTGGAGTCTCAACAGGGGTAGAGGGGATAATTCACCCCTCCACTTT. This codes for CAWSLNRGRGDNSPLHF.

The chain links TRBV4-2 to TRBJ2-1; 9 bases agree with TRBD2. V lost 0 bases, J lost 6 bases, and 6 bases stayed unmatched. CDR1 LGHNA and CDR2 YNFKEQ come from the germline V gene. The CDR3 covers 16 residues. Here the CDR3 DNA reads TGTGCCAGCAGCCAAGATTATAGCGGGAGTTTCAATGAGCAGTTCTTC. The encoded protein is CASSQDYSGSFNEQFF.

Many counts were recorded for this clonotype. The chain combines TRBV9 with TRBJ1-3; weak D call: TRBD1 (6 bases). V was pared by 3 bases and J by 4 bases, with 14 bases between. CDR1 and CDR2 (germline): SGDLS, YYNGEE. CDR3 length: 15 amino acids. CDR3 protein: CASSGRQAWGNTIYF. The DNA of the CDR3 is TGTGCCAGCAGCGGGAGACAGGCTTGGGGAAACACCATATATTTT. The variable domain in full, completed from reference TRBV9 and TRBJ1-3, reads DSGVTQTPKHLITATGQRVTLRCSPRSGDLSVYWYQQSLDQGLQFLIQYYNGEERAKGNILERFSAQQFPDLHSELNLSSLELGDSALYFCASSGRQAWGNTIYFGEGSWLTVV.

With regard to this clonotype: A much larger clone differs from this one at a single base, so this may be a read error. The chain recombines TRBV10-3 with TRBJ1-1, with D uncertain. This CDR3 spans 13 amino acids. The V gene lost 3 bases and the J gene lost 0 bases, with 5 bases spanning the gap. Germline V lookup: CDR1 ENHRY, CDR2 SYGVKD. The CDR3 reads CAISDNMNTEAFF. CDR3 bases: TGTGCCATCAGTGACAACATGAACACTGAAGCTTTCTTT.

This clonotype appeared a single time. It may be a read error: a sequence one base away is much more abundant. V is TRBV30 and J is TRBJ1-5; D is unclear. V lost 1 base and J lost 5, with 9 bases in between. This CDR3 has 13 residues. Germline CDR1 reads GTSNPN; CDR2 reads SVGIG (reference sequence). CDR3 DNA sequence: TGTGCCTGGAGTGGTACTGCCGATCAGCCCCAGCATTTT. Protein product: CAWSGTADQPQHF.

As regards this clonotype: This may be a read error, as it is one base from a much larger clone. The rearrangement uses TRBV30 and TRBJ1-2; 10 nucleotides match TRBD1. CDR1 GTSNPN and CDR2 SVGIG come from the germline V gene (reference sequence). The CDR3 spans 13 residues. CDR3 bases: TGTGCCAGCCTAGGGACAGGGGTTCATGGCCACACCTTC. Residues: CASLGTGVHGHTF.

As to this clonotype: It may be a read error: a sequence one base away is much more abundant. The chain links TRBV12-3 or TRBV12-4 to TRBJ1-4; tentative D call: TRBD1 (5 bases). This CDR3 contains 14 residues. In DNA form, the CDR3 reads TGTGCCAACAGTTTTGGAGGGGCTCATGAAAAACTGTTTTTT. Residues: CANSFGGAHEKLFF.

The sample holds many counts of this clonotype. V is TRBV7-9 and J is TRBJ2-7; 8 nucleotides agree with TRBD1. The CDR3 has 15 amino acids. V lost 5 bases, J lost 4 bases, and 10 bases stayed unmatched. Germline CDR1 is SEHNR and CDR2 is FQNEAQ (reference sequence). CDR3 in DNA: TGTGCCAGCAGCATTGGACAGGGAGTAGGATACGAGCAGTACTTC. Its translation: CASSIGQGVGYEQYF.

With respect to this clonotype: As the CDR3 is not closed by the conserved phenylalanine or tryptophan, this likely results from a read error. The rearrangement uses TRBV5-6 and TRBJ2-7; the D gene is possibly TRBD2 (6 bases). The J call may be incorrect, as the DNA end agrees better with TRBJ2-5. The CDR3 totals 15 residues. The germline V gene has CDR1 SGHDT and CDR2 YYEEEE. The CDR3 bases are TGTGCCAGCAGCCCTGTGGGTGGGGGGTCGGAGACCCAGTACCTC. Amino acids: CASSPVGGGSETQYL.